The rows below give T cell receptor beta chains drawn from one sample of a study of T cell repertoires in cytomegalovirus infection. TCRdb processed the reads anew with MiXCR; each CDR3 protein has one entry. The profile shows about 130,000 distinct CDR3 sequences, roughly 8.2% of them singletons. Sequencing was performed on PBMCs. These TCRs come from a human donor in good health (CMV status not recorded). Some clones in this sample may be carry-over from other donors' samples. The CDR3 runs from the conserved cysteine through the conserved F or W. The D gene is left open where the match is weak. The listing skips clone size in some rows; elsewhere it reads once, few, many or a size class.

d_call: -
j_call: TRBJ2-5
v_call: TRBV29-1
clone_size: many
cdr3_nt: TGCAGCGTTCAAAAAGGGGCCTCGGGGACCCAGTACTTC
cdr3_aa: CSVQKGASGTQYF

d_call: TRBD1
j_call: TRBJ2-3
v_call: TRBV7-6
clone_size: many
cdr3_nt: TGTGCCAGCAGCTTGGGGACAGGCCGCACAGATACGCAGTATTTT
cdr3_aa: CASSLGTGRTDTQYF

d_call: -
j_call: TRBJ2-1
v_call: TRBV28
clone_size: many
cdr3_nt: TGTGCCAGCGATCAGGACGCCTCCTACAATGAGCAGTTCTTC
cdr3_aa: CASDQDASYNEQFF

d_call: -
j_call: TRBJ2-1
v_call: TRBV19
clone_size: -
cdr3_nt: TGTGCCAGTAGTATAGGCAGCTACAATGAGCAGTTCTTC
cdr3_aa: CASSIGSYNEQFF

d_call: TRBD1
j_call: TRBJ2-1
v_call: TRBV7-9
clone_size: many
cdr3_nt: TGTGCCAGCAGCCCGTACCGGGACAGGGGTTTCAATGAGCAGTTCTTC
cdr3_aa: CASSPYRDRGFNEQFF

d_call: -
j_call: TRBJ2-2
v_call: TRBV20-1
clone_size: many
cdr3_nt: TGCAGTGCTAGACAGGTCGGCGGGGAGCTGTTTTTT
cdr3_aa: CSARQVGGELFF

d_call: -
j_call: TRBJ2-5
v_call: TRBV27
clone_size: many
cdr3_nt: TGTGCCAGCAGTTTAGAGGGGGGGTACGAGACCCAGTACTTC
cdr3_aa: CASSLEGGYETQYF

d_call: -
j_call: TRBJ2-3
v_call: TRBV7-2
clone_size: many
cdr3_nt: TGTGCCAGCAGCTTCCCGACAGGTACCACAGATACGCAGTATTTT
cdr3_aa: CASSFPTGTTDTQYF

d_call: -
j_call: TRBJ2-1
v_call: TRBV7-7
clone_size: -
cdr3_nt: TGTGCCAGCAGCTTAAGCACCCTGACAGCCGAGCAGTTCTTC
cdr3_aa: CASSLSTLTAEQFF

d_call: -
j_call: TRBJ2-1
v_call: TRBV5-4
clone_size: few
cdr3_nt: TGTGCCAGCAGAGGGGAGGGACAGCAATACAATGAGCAGTTCTTC
cdr3_aa: CASRGEGQQYNEQFF

d_call: -
j_call: TRBJ1-1
v_call: TRBV5-1
clone_size: -
cdr3_nt: TGCGCCAGCATAGGCTACACTGAAGCTTTCTTT
cdr3_aa: CASIGYTEAFF

d_call: -
j_call: TRBJ1-2
v_call: TRBV7-2
clone_size: many
cdr3_nt: TGTGCCAGCAGCGCCGTTCTCTGGGACGGTAACTATGGCTACACCTTC
cdr3_aa: CASSAVLWDGNYGYTF

d_call: -
j_call: TRBJ2-2
v_call: TRBV19
clone_size: many
cdr3_nt: TGTGCCAGTAGTCCACAGAGTATCACCGGGGAGCTGTTTTTT
cdr3_aa: CASSPQSITGELFF

d_call: TRBD2
j_call: TRBJ2-1
v_call: TRBV5-4
clone_size: -
cdr3_nt: TGTGCCAGCAGCCCTCCGGGACTACAAAACAATGAGCAGTTCTTC
cdr3_aa: CASSPPGLQNNEQFF

d_call: -
j_call: TRBJ1-5
v_call: TRBV7-2
clone_size: many
cdr3_nt: TGTGCCAGCAGCCAGGGACGGTTGAATCAGCCCCAGCATTTT
cdr3_aa: CASSQGRLNQPQHF

d_call: -
j_call: TRBJ2-2
v_call: TRBV25-1
clone_size: many
cdr3_nt: TGTGCCAGCAGGGGCCCTAACACCGGGGAGCTGTTTTTT
cdr3_aa: CASRGPNTGELFF

d_call: -
j_call: TRBJ2-1
v_call: TRBV15
clone_size: few
cdr3_nt: TGTGCCACCAGCAGAGATTCCCCCTTAGGGGCCTACAATGAGCAGTTCTTC
cdr3_aa: CATSRDSPLGAYNEQFF

d_call: TRBD1
j_call: TRBJ1-4
v_call: TRBV10-3
clone_size: -
cdr3_nt: TGTGCCATCAGTGACGGACAGGGATATTTTTTT
cdr3_aa: CAISDGQGYFF

d_call: -
j_call: TRBJ2-3
v_call: TRBV28
clone_size: few
cdr3_nt: TGTGCCAGCAGTTTACGGCTAGGAAATACGCAGTATTTT
cdr3_aa: CASSLRLGNTQYF

d_call: -
j_call: TRBJ1-2
v_call: TRBV20-1
clone_size: many
cdr3_nt: TGCAGTGCCGCGCCGAGACAGCTCCACTATGGCTACACCTTC
cdr3_aa: CSAAPRQLHYGYTF

d_call: TRBD1
j_call: TRBJ2-1
v_call: TRBV12-3/TRBV12-4
clone_size: many
cdr3_nt: TGTGCCAGCAGTTTTCGGCAGGGGGCGAGGAATGAGCAGTTCTTC
cdr3_aa: CASSFRQGARNEQFF

d_call: -
j_call: TRBJ2-1
v_call: TRBV11-2
clone_size: many
cdr3_nt: TGTGCCAGCAGCTCCCTTCAGGGGCGGAATGAGCAGTTCTTC
cdr3_aa: CASSSLQGRNEQFF

d_call: -
j_call: TRBJ2-5
v_call: TRBV7-8
clone_size: -
cdr3_nt: TGTGCCAGCAGACTAATCGTGTCCGGACGGGGGAAAGAGACCCAGTACTTC
cdr3_aa: CASRLIVSGRGKETQYF

d_call: TRBD1
j_call: TRBJ1-1
v_call: TRBV20-1
clone_size: many
cdr3_nt: TGCAGTGCTAGAGATCGGGACAGGGGGTGGAACACTGAAGCTTTCTTT
cdr3_aa: CSARDRDRGWNTEAFF

d_call: TRBD2
j_call: TRBJ2-1
v_call: TRBV12-3/TRBV12-4
clone_size: many
cdr3_nt: TGTGCCAGCAGCCCCTGGGGAGGGAGCTCCTACAATGAGCAGTTCTTC
cdr3_aa: CASSPWGGSSYNEQFF

d_call: -
j_call: TRBJ1-6
v_call: TRBV6-5
clone_size: -
cdr3_nt: TGTGCCAGCAACGTGGACAAGAATTCACCCCTCCACTTT
cdr3_aa: CASNVDKNSPLHF

d_call: -
j_call: TRBJ2-1
v_call: TRBV5-6
clone_size: few
cdr3_nt: TGTGCCAGCAGCCTAGGGGCCCCCCATGAGCAGTTCTTC
cdr3_aa: CASSLGAPHEQFF

d_call: -
j_call: TRBJ1-1
v_call: TRBV20-1
clone_size: few
cdr3_nt: TGCAGTGCCCATTACAGCGGCACTGAAGCTTTCTTT
cdr3_aa: CSAHYSGTEAFF

d_call: -
j_call: TRBJ1-4
v_call: TRBV2
clone_size: few
cdr3_nt: TGTGCCAGCAGTGAAATAGGTTTAGAGGCTAATGAAAAACTGTTTTTT
cdr3_aa: CASSEIGLEANEKLFF

d_call: -
j_call: TRBJ2-3
v_call: TRBV7-9
clone_size: many
cdr3_nt: TGTGCCAGCAGCTTCGGGACATCTAGCACAGATACGCAGTATTTT
cdr3_aa: CASSFGTSSTDTQYF

d_call: TRBD1
j_call: TRBJ2-5
v_call: TRBV3-1
clone_size: few
cdr3_nt: TGTGCCAGCAGCCAAGAACGCGACAGGGGGACCCAGTACTTC
cdr3_aa: CASSQERDRGTQYF

d_call: -
j_call: TRBJ1-1
v_call: TRBV12-3/TRBV12-4
clone_size: many
cdr3_nt: TGTGCCAGCAGTTTAGGCCAAGTGAACACTGAAGCTTTCTTT
cdr3_aa: CASSLGQVNTEAFF

d_call: -
j_call: TRBJ1-6
v_call: TRBV2
clone_size: many
cdr3_nt: TGTGCCAGCAGTGAAGTTGTGACGGCCTCAGGTTCACCCCTCCACTTT
cdr3_aa: CASSEVVTASGSPLHF

d_call: TRBD1
j_call: TRBJ2-1
v_call: TRBV7-2
clone_size: many
cdr3_nt: TGTGCCAGCAGCTTGGCTCGGGGGGACAGGGTGATAAATGAGCAGTTCTTC
cdr3_aa: CASSLARGDRVINEQFF

d_call: TRBD2
j_call: TRBJ2-1
v_call: TRBV7-2
clone_size: many
cdr3_nt: TGTGCCAGCAGCTTAGCCTCCAGCGGGGGACGGGAGCAGTTCTTC
cdr3_aa: CASSLASSGGREQFF

d_call: TRBD2
j_call: TRBJ2-1
v_call: TRBV6-6
clone_size: many
cdr3_nt: TGTGCCAGCAGTTACCCTTCTAGCGGGAGTCCCTACAATGAGCAGTTCTTC
cdr3_aa: CASSYPSSGSPYNEQFF

d_call: -
j_call: TRBJ2-7
v_call: TRBV5-1
clone_size: many
cdr3_nt: TGCGCCAGCAGTCCTGAGACAGACTCCTACGAGCAGTACTTC
cdr3_aa: CASSPETDSYEQYF

d_call: TRBD1
j_call: TRBJ2-3
v_call: TRBV20-1
clone_size: -
cdr3_nt: TGCAGTGCCCCGGACAGGGGCCCCGATACGCAGTATTTT
cdr3_aa: CSAPDRGPDTQYF

d_call: -
j_call: TRBJ1-5
v_call: TRBV20-1
clone_size: few
cdr3_nt: TGCAGTGCTAGAGCCGAACAGTCATATAGCAATCAGCCCCAGCATTTT
cdr3_aa: CSARAEQSYSNQPQHF

d_call: -
j_call: TRBJ2-1
v_call: TRBV7-2
clone_size: many
cdr3_nt: TGTGCCAGCAGCCGGGGGACTTACCGCTCCTACAATGAGCAGTTCTTC
cdr3_aa: CASSRGTYRSYNEQFF

d_call: TRBD1
j_call: TRBJ1-1
v_call: TRBV12-3/TRBV12-4
clone_size: many
cdr3_nt: TGTGCCAGCAGCCCCGGGGACAGAGACACTGAAGCTTTCTTT
cdr3_aa: CASSPGDRDTEAFF

d_call: TRBD1
j_call: TRBJ1-2
v_call: TRBV19
clone_size: many
cdr3_nt: TGTGCCAGTAGTACCACGACAGGGGTGGGCTACACCTTC
cdr3_aa: CASSTTTGVGYTF

d_call: -
j_call: TRBJ2-1
v_call: TRBV5-4
clone_size: few
cdr3_nt: TGTGCCAGCAGCTTGGTCCCGACCGGTGAGCAGTTCTTC
cdr3_aa: CASSLVPTGEQFF

d_call: -
j_call: TRBJ2-1
v_call: TRBV5-4
clone_size: many
cdr3_nt: TGTGCCAGCAGCCTCGGGGTAGCAAGGGACAATGAGCAGTTCTTC
cdr3_aa: CASSLGVARDNEQFF

d_call: -
j_call: TRBJ2-5
v_call: TRBV7-6
clone_size: many
cdr3_nt: TGTGCCAGCAGCTCGACGGTGCTTCCACACCAGGAGACCCAGTACTTC
cdr3_aa: CASSSTVLPHQETQYF

d_call: TRBD2
j_call: TRBJ2-1
v_call: TRBV7-9
clone_size: many
cdr3_nt: TGTGCCAGCAGCTCCGGACTAGCGAAGATGGATGAGCAGTTCTTC
cdr3_aa: CASSSGLAKMDEQFF

d_call: -
j_call: TRBJ1-5
v_call: TRBV12-3/TRBV12-4
clone_size: many
cdr3_nt: TGTGCCAGCAGTGTCGGACGCCTGAGCAATCAGCCCCAGCATTTT
cdr3_aa: CASSVGRLSNQPQHF

d_call: -
j_call: TRBJ1-5
v_call: TRBV6-5
clone_size: many
cdr3_nt: TGTGCCAGCAGTTACTCGGAGGGAAGCCATCAGCCCCAGCATTTT
cdr3_aa: CASSYSEGSHQPQHF

d_call: -
j_call: TRBJ1-2
v_call: TRBV7-2
clone_size: many
cdr3_nt: TGTGCCAGCAGCCCTTCTGGTGGCTACACCTTC
cdr3_aa: CASSPSGGYTF

d_call: -
j_call: TRBJ1-2
v_call: TRBV20-1
clone_size: few
cdr3_nt: TGCAGTGCTAGAGATCCGAGAAGGGCCGACTATGGCTACACCTTC
cdr3_aa: CSARDPRRADYGYTF

d_call: -
j_call: TRBJ1-1
v_call: TRBV12-3/TRBV12-4
clone_size: many
cdr3_nt: TGTGCCAGCAGTTTACAGGGGCGAGGCCTCTCTGAAGCTTTCTTT
cdr3_aa: CASSLQGRGLSEAFF

d_call: TRBD1
j_call: TRBJ1-1
v_call: TRBV7-6
clone_size: many
cdr3_nt: TGTGCCAGCAGCGGCGGAAGGACAGGGGGCGGCACTGAAGCTTTCTTT
cdr3_aa: CASSGGRTGGGTEAFF

d_call: -
j_call: TRBJ2-3
v_call: TRBV20-1
clone_size: -
cdr3_nt: TGCAGTGCTAGCCTGGGACCCACAGATACGCAGTATTTT
cdr3_aa: CSASLGPTDTQYF

d_call: -
j_call: TRBJ2-5
v_call: TRBV5-4
clone_size: many
cdr3_nt: TGTGCCAGCAGCCCCTGGACAGTCCAAGAGACCCAGTACTTC
cdr3_aa: CASSPWTVQETQYF

d_call: -
j_call: TRBJ2-5
v_call: TRBV2
clone_size: -
cdr3_nt: TGTGCCAGCAGGATTAGGGGGCAAGAGACCCAGTACTTC
cdr3_aa: CASRIRGQETQYF

d_call: -
j_call: TRBJ1-1
v_call: TRBV5-4
clone_size: few
cdr3_nt: TGTGCCAGCAGCTCGGAAGGGGGGCGTTCTGAAGCTTTCTTT
cdr3_aa: CASSSEGGRSEAFF

d_call: TRBD1
j_call: TRBJ2-5
v_call: TRBV5-5
clone_size: many
cdr3_nt: TGTGCCAGCAGCATGACAGGGGTAGAGACCCAGTACTTC
cdr3_aa: CASSMTGVETQYF